Listed here are 6 T cell receptor beta chains from one sample, sequenced in a study of blood T cell repertoires in COVID-19 (dated by TCRdb to the early 2020s). The library was made by the immunoSEQ multiplex PCR assay. In its TCRdb copy, this immuneACCESS table keeps in-frame sequences only and misses some clones. Where compared with another copy, unresolved V genes explain less than half of these, and the others have no known cause. The sample profile shows more than 250,000 clones; 80% to 95% of them were found once. The ten largest clones capture less than 20% of the sample. Sequenced sample: PBMCs or T cells enriched from blood (not recorded which). The receptors originated from a woman aged 25 to 39 who had recovered from COVID-19.

Written as DNA, the CDR3 is TGTGCCAGCAGTTACGACAGGGACTATGGCTACACCTTC. Protein sequence: CASSYDRDYGYTF. The chain employs TRBV5-4 and TRBJ1-2, with 7 bases matching TRBD1. The trim removed 5 bases at V and 3 bases at J, leaving 4 bases unmatched. Germline CDR1 reads SGHNT; CDR2 reads YYREEE (reference sequence). This CDR3 spans 13 amino acids.

V gene TRBV7-2 combines with J gene TRBJ2-7; 9 nucleotides line up with TRBD1. Germline CDR1 is SGHTA and CDR2 is FQGNSA. This CDR3 comprises 14 residues. J lost 9 bases, V lost 2 bases, and 8 bases had no gene match. DNA of the CDR3: TGTGCCAGCAGCTTATCCAGACAGGGGGTGTCGCAGTACTTC. It translates to CASSLSRQGVSQYF.

V is TRBV6-5 and J is TRBJ2-5; possibly TRBD2 for D (6 bases). Germline values: CDR1 MNHEY, CDR2 SVGAGI. The CDR3 covers 14 residues. V lost 7 bases and J lost 6, with 18 bases in between. The CDR3 is CASKNWGDGQTQYF. The CDR3 DNA sequence: TGTGCCAGCAAGAATTGGGGGGACGGGCAGACCCAGTACTTC.

The chain combines TRBV5-4 with TRBJ2-7; perhaps TRBD1 as D (6 bases). The V end lost 4 bases, the J end lost 3 bases, and 14 bases lay between the germline ends. Germline V CDR1 and CDR2: SGHNT, YYREEE (reference sequence). This CDR3 is 14 amino acids long. CDR3 sequence: CASSHKGENYEQYF. Written as DNA, the CDR3 is TGTGCCAGCAGCCACAAGGGGGAAAACTACGAGCAGTACTTC.

The rearrangement links TRBV5-4 to TRBJ1-6; tentatively, D is TRBD1 (5 bases). Trimming shortened V by 9 bases and J by 8 bases, and 18 bases separated the two germline ends. The CDR3 loop spans 14 amino acids. Germline CDR1 reads SGHNT; CDR2 reads YYREEE (reference sequence). The CDR3 is CATGPSGGDSPLHF. The CDR3 nucleotides are TGTGCCACAGGTCCCTCCGGAGGGGATTCACCCCTCCACTTT.

The rearrangement uses TRBV24-1 and TRBJ2-3; D perhaps matches TRBD2 (6 bases). The germline V and J ends were trimmed by 8 bases and 0 bases, with 11 bases remaining between them. The CDR3 has 14 residues. Germline loops: CDR1 KGHDR, CDR2 SFDVKD. The chain's CDR3 is CATKASESTDTQYF. The CDR3, as DNA: TGTGCCACCAAGGCTAGCGAGAGCACAGATACGCAGTATTTT.